The rows below give T cell receptor beta chains drawn from one sample of a study of shared clonotypes between healthy human individuals. Sequencing was performed with immunoSEQ multiplex PCR; in TCRdb, only in-frame clones are kept and a portion is missing. Counted here are about 2 million clones, about 95% occurring once; the ten biggest clones make up around 1.1%. The sample was naive CD8+ T cells sorted from blood. The receptor source for this set is a man aged 18 to 29 in good health. CDR3s include the opening cysteine and the closing phenylalanine or tryptophan. D genes are given only for firm matches. Rows give clone size only sometimes, using once, few, many, or a class for an expanded clone.

d_gene,v_gene,j_gene,abundance,CDR3aa,CDR3nt
-,TRBV6-1,TRBJ2-5,-,CASSEAPYQETQYF,TGTGCCAGCAGTGAAGCGCCGTACCAAGAGACCCAGTACTTC
-,TRBV5-1,TRBJ2-1,-,CASSHQAGPYNEQFF,TGCGCCAGCAGCCATCAAGCCGGTCCATACAATGAGCAGTTCTTC
-,TRBV28,TRBJ1-4,-,CASSLDAEDEKLFF,TGTGCCAGCAGTTTAGACGCAGAAGATGAAAAACTGTTTTTT
TRBD1,TRBV11-2,TRBJ2-7,-,CASSSPGTGVYEQYF,TGTGCCAGCAGCTCCCCCGGGACAGGGGTCTACGAGCAGTACTTC
-,TRBV5-6,TRBJ1-6,-,CASSLATSPLHF,TGTGCCAGCAGCTTAGCGACGTCACCCCTCCACTTT
-,TRBV4-1,TRBJ1-2,-,CASSQDPGAGYGYTF,TGCGCCAGCAGCCAAGATCCGGGGGCGGGCTATGGCTACACCTTC
-,TRBV7-9,TRBJ2-3,-,CASSLGGGDTLADTQYF,TGTGCCAGCAGCTTAGGAGGCGGGGACACGCTTGCAGATACGCAGTATTTT
-,TRBV13,TRBJ2-7,-,CASSQAPGSEQYF,TGTGCCAGCAGCCAGGCCCCAGGGAGCGAGCAGTACTTC
-,TRBV15,TRBJ1-5,-,CATSRVASNQPQHF,TGTGCCACCAGCAGAGTAGCAAGCAATCAGCCCCAGCATTTT
TRBD1,TRBV4-1,TRBJ1-3,few,CASSPQGDLPHTIYF,TGCGCCAGCAGCCCCCAGGGGGACCTCCCCCACACCATATATTTT
TRBD2,TRBV4-1,TRBJ2-1,-,CASSQEASGGAGEQFF,TGCGCCAGCAGCCAAGAGGCTAGCGGGGGCGCGGGTGAGCAGTTCTTC
-,TRBV6-6,TRBJ1-1,once,CALGGNTEAFF,TGTGCCTTGGGCGGGAACACTGAAGCTTTCTTT
-,TRBV2,TRBJ2-7,once,CASSVSYEQYF,TGTGCCAGCAGCGTGTCCTACGAGCAGTACTTC
-,TRBV27,TRBJ2-7,-,CASSPSSYEQYF,TGTGCCAGCAGTCCGTCCTCCTACGAGCAGTACTTC
TRBD1,TRBV7-9,TRBJ1-2,-,CASSLAGTELNYGYTF,TGTGCCAGCAGCTTAGCCGGGACAGAACTTAACTATGGCTACACCTTC
TRBD2,TRBV6-5,TRBJ2-1,once,CASSYKRTSGYNEQFF,TGTGCCAGCAGTTACAAACGGACTAGCGGCTACAATGAGCAGTTCTTC
-,TRBV29-1,TRBJ2-7,-,CSVVKQGIYEQYF,TGCAGCGTTGTTAAGCAGGGTATCTACGAGCAGTACTTC
-,TRBV27,TRBJ1-2,-,CASSSGLVGGYTF,TGTGCCAGCAGCTCTGGGCTAGTCGGTGGCTACACCTTC
TRBD2,TRBV5-6,TRBJ2-1,-,CASSLALAGGSYNEQFF,TGTGCCAGCAGCTTGGCCCTAGCGGGAGGCTCCTACAATGAGCAGTTCTTC
-,TRBV7-9,TRBJ2-3,-,CASSPLPDTDTQYF,TGTGCCAGCAGCCCCCTTCCCGACACGGATACGCAGTATTTT
-,TRBV4-1,TRBJ2-7,-,CASSPTSLYYEQYF,TGCGCCAGCAGCCCCACTTCTCTATACTACGAGCAGTACTTC
-,TRBV5-6,TRBJ1-3,-,CASSSDDRNTIYF,TGTGCCAGCAGCTCCGACGACAGAAACACCATATATTTT
-,TRBV5-1,TRBJ1-3,-,CASSLDSGEGNTIYF,TGCGCCAGCAGCTTGGATTCCGGGGAGGGAAACACCATATATTTT
-,TRBV2,TRBJ1-2,-,CASSGGNYGYTF,TGTGCCAGCAGTGGGGGTAACTATGGCTACACCTTC
-,TRBV13,TRBJ2-2,-,CASSPRTGELFF,TGTGCCAGCAGCCCTCGTACCGGGGAGCTGTTTTTT
-,TRBV9,TRBJ2-2,once,CASSVALNTGELFF,TGTGCCAGCAGCGTAGCTCTAAACACCGGGGAGCTGTTTTTT
-,TRBV27,TRBJ1-2,-,CASSPIDRNNYGYTF,TGTGCCAGCAGTCCCATCGACAGGAACAACTATGGCTACACCTTC
TRBD1,TRBV6-6,TRBJ1-2,-,CASSNRGLGGYTF,TGTGCCAGCAGTAACAGGGGGCTAGGTGGCTACACCTTC
-,TRBV7-8,TRBJ2-1,-,CASSLEGVYNEQFF,TGTGCCAGCAGCTTGGAAGGGGTATACAATGAGCAGTTCTTC